Below, 7 T cell receptor beta chains from the same sample are listed, as sequenced in a study of shared clonotypes between healthy human individuals. As defined, naive CD8 cells were CD45RO-negative and positively selected for CCR7, with terminally differentiated effector memory CD45RA+ cells excluded. Profiling relied on immunoSEQ multiplex PCR, and the TCRdb table lists in-frame clones only, not all of them. There are about 2 million clones in the sample; about 95% occur only once, and approximately 1.2% lies in the top ten. The sample taken for sequencing was naive CD8+ T cells sorted from blood. The receptor set was obtained from a young man in good health.

The rearrangement uses TRBV6-1 and TRBJ2-7; D perhaps matches TRBD1 (6 bases). Looked up from germline, CDR1 is MNHNS and CDR2 is SASEGT. The ends were cut back, 10 bases at V and 4 bases at J, with 14 bases in the middle. The CDR3 loop spans 12 amino acids. CDR3 region: CATQDSRYEQYF. The CDR3 DNA reads TGTGCCACCCAGGACAGTCGGTACGAGCAGTACTTC.

The V gene is TRBV9, the J gene TRBJ1-2; perhaps TRBD1 as D (5 bases). Germline CDR1 is SGDLS and CDR2 is YYNGEE. The V end lost 4 bases, the J end lost 4 bases, and 23 bases lay between the germline ends. CDR3 length: 17 amino acids. The CDR3 reads CASSSRPGVGGVYGYTF. CDR3 coding DNA: TGTGCCAGCAGCTCGAGACCGGGGGTTGGGGGAGTCTATGGCTACACCTTC.

J is TRBJ1-2 and V is TRBV29-1; no reliable D call. Between the trimmed V and J ends, which lost 0 bases and 0 bases, there was a span of 11 bases. Germline V gene data show CDR1 as SQVTM and CDR2 as ANQGSEA. This CDR3 spans 15 amino acids. CDR3 sequence: CSVEDHDGANYGYTF. The CDR3 DNA sequence: TGCAGCGTTGAAGATCACGACGGGGCTAACTATGGCTACACCTTC.

This clone was found once. The genes are TRBV6-1 and TRBJ2-7, with a weak D call TRBD1 (7 bases). From germline, CDR1 is MNHNS and CDR2 SASEGT. Trimming cost V 4 bases and J 6 bases, with 19 bases left between them. This CDR3 spans 15 amino acids. CDR3 in DNA: TGTGCCAGCAGTGCACAGGGGTTAGGAGCGGGCGAGCAGTACTTC. Its translation: CASSAQGLGAGEQYF.

The chain combines TRBV5-4 with TRBJ2-5; D is unclear. This CDR3 contains 13 residues. The V and J ends lost 1 base and 5 bases respectively, with 9 bases between them. Per germline, CDR1 SGHNT and CDR2 YYREEE (reference sequence). As DNA, the CDR3 is TGTGCCAGCAGCTTGAATGGTGGGGAGACCCAGTACTTC. Protein product: CASSLNGGETQYF.

The chain uses TRBV30 and TRBJ1-1; tentative D call: TRBD1 (5 bases). The V end lost 3 bases, the J end lost 4 bases, and 15 bases lay between the germline ends. Germline-derived CDR1 and CDR2 are GTSNPN and SVGIG (reference sequence). The CDR3 is 14 amino acids. CDR3 residues: CAWRYRDGRTEAFF. DNA of the CDR3: TGTGCCTGGAGATACCGGGACGGACGCACTGAAGCTTTCTTT. Full variable domain (outside the CDR3, taken from reference TRBV30 and TRBJ1-1): SQTIHQWPATLVQPVGSPLSLECTVEGTSNPNLYWYRQAAGRGLQLLFYSVGIGQISSEVPQNLSASRPQDRQFILSSKKLLLSDSGFYLCAWRYRDGRTEAFFGQGTRLTVV.

The chain uses TRBV27 and TRBJ2-1; the D is unclear. V dropped 2 bases and J dropped 3 bases, with 14 bases sitting between them. The CDR3 totals 16 residues. Germline V CDR1 and CDR2: MNHEY, SMNVEV (reference sequence). The CDR3 region is CASSLLNVGGYNEQFF. The CDR3 nucleotides read TGTGCCAGCAGTTTACTGAACGTGGGTGGCTACAATGAGCAGTTCTTC.